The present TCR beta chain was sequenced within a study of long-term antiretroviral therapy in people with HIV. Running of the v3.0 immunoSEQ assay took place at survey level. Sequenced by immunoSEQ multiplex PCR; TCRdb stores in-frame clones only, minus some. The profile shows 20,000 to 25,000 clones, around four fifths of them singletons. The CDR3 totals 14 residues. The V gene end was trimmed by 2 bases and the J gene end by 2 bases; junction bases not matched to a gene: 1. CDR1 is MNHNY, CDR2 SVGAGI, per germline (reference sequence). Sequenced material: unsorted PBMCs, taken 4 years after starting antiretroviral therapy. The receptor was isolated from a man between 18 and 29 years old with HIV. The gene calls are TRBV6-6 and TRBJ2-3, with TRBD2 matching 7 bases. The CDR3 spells CASSYQRDTDTQYF. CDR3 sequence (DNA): TGTGCCAGCAGTTACCAGCGGGACACAGATACGCAGTATTTT.